What follows are 24 T cell receptor beta chains derived from one specimen sequenced in a study of blood T cells in healthy people across ages. Primers used in a second PCR of about 7 to 11 cycles were a sample-barcoded 5' primer and a J-beta primer mix. TCRdb re-analysed the 5' RACE reads in MiXCR, keeping a single row per CDR3 protein. The table includes 1,300,000 or so distinct CDR3 sequences, 45% to 70% detected once. Material: blood. The receptor set was obtained from a man younger than 30 in good health.

This clonotype was observed a few times. The gene calls are TRBV25-1 and TRBJ2-5; 8 bases are a match to TRBD2. The end of the DNA is better explained by TRBJ2-7, so the J call may be wrong. CDR1 is MGHDK, CDR2 SYGVNS, per germline. The CDR3 runs to 14 residues. The CDR3 coding sequence is TGTGCCAGCAGTGAGGGAGCGGGAGCCTACGAGCAGTACTTC. Translating it yields CASSEGAGAYEQYF.

CDR3 sequence reads: CASSFPGTFIQNTGELFF. The CDR3 bases are TGTGCCAGCAGTTTCCCGGGGACCTTTATACAGAACACCGGGGAGCTGTTTTTT. The V and J genes are TRBV28 and TRBJ2-2; D may match TRBD1 or TRBD2 (5 bases each). CDR1 and CDR2 from the germline V gene are MDHEN and SYDVKM. The CDR3 spans 18 residues. The V and J ends lost 3 bases and 1 base respectively, with 18 bases between them.

The J gene is TRBJ2-6, the V gene TRBV6-2 or TRBV6-3; 10 bases are a match to TRBD1. CDR1 is MNHEY and CDR2 is SVGEGT in the germline V gene. Trimming at V came to 7 bases and at J to 0 bases, leaving 6 bases not matched to a gene. The CDR3 runs 17 residues. The CDR3: CASTGTGEFSGANVLTF. The CDR3 coding sequence is TGTGCCAGCACCGGGACAGGGGAATTCTCTGGGGCCAACGTCCTGACTTTC.

J is TRBJ2-1 and V is TRBV4-3; no firm D call. This CDR3 region has 14 residues. Deletions cut 0 bases from V and 3 bases from J, with 6 bases between. From germline, CDR1 is LGHNA and CDR2 YSLEER. The CDR3 reads CASSQDSYYNEQFF. The CDR3 DNA follows: TGCGCCAGCAGCCAAGACAGTTACTACAATGAGCAGTTCTTC.

The chain combines TRBV2 with TRBJ2-1; the D is unclear. V was trimmed by 7 bases and J by 5 bases, leaving 18 bases between them. Germline CDR1 reads SNHLY; CDR2 reads FYNNEI. The CDR3 consists of 15 residues. CDR3 coding DNA: TGTGCCAGCATACGGGTAGCCACTCGTAACAATGAGCAGTTCTTC. Encoded protein: CASIRVATRNNEQFF.

The rearrangement joins TRBV27 to TRBJ2-1, with 13 bases lining up with TRBD2. The CDR3 sequence is 15 residues long. Germline CDR1 is MNHEY and CDR2 is SMNVEV (reference sequence). Losses at the gene ends were 6 bases for V and 4 bases for J; bases not matched to a gene: 3. The CDR3 loop is CASRLGLAGYNEQFF. CDR3 sequence (DNA): TGTGCCAGCAGGCTGGGACTAGCGGGATACAATGAGCAGTTCTTC.

This chain links TRBV27 with TRBJ2-3; TRBD1 might be the D (5 bases). V was cut by 0 bases and J by 2 bases, with 12 bases left in between. From germline, CDR1 is MNHEY and CDR2 SMNVEV (reference sequence). The CDR3 is 16 residues long. The DNA for the CDR3 is TGTGCCAGCAGTTTATCGGCAGGGCTGTACACAGATACGCAGTATTTT. Its translation is CASSLSAGLYTDTQYF.

V is TRBV21-1 and J is TRBJ2-3. TRBV21-1 is listed as a pseudogene. CDR3 length: 17 residues. The CDR3 spells CASSKALVAECTDTQYF. The CDR3, as DNA: TGTGCCAGCAGCAAAGCCCTGGTGGCTGAATGCACAGATACGCAGTATTTT.

In its sample, this clonotype was seen a few times. V usage is TRBV5-1 and J usage is TRBJ2-6; 9 positions match TRBD1. There are 17 residues in the CDR3. V lost 4 bases, J lost 0 bases, and 5 bases stayed unmatched. Germline CDR1 SGHRS, CDR2 YFSETQ. For the CDR3, the DNA is TGCGCCAGCAGCCCGGGACAGGGAAGCTCTGGGGCCAACGTCCTGACTTTC. It codes for CASSPGQGSSGANVLTF.

The rearrangement joins TRBV10-1 to TRBJ1-2; no clear D gene. Germline lookup yields CDR1 WNHNN and CDR2 SYGVQD (reference sequence). Deletions cut 0 bases from V and 9 bases from J, with 8 bases between. This CDR3 spans 12 amino acids. CDR3: CASSESLGSYTF. CDR3 nucleotides: TGCGCCAGCAGTGAGTCGCTTGGGAGCTACACCTTC.

V usage is TRBV7-2 and J usage is TRBJ2-3; TRBD2 matches at 8 bases. CDR1 and CDR2 from the germline V gene are SGHTA and FQGNSA. There are 18 residues in the CDR3. After removal of 4 bases from V and 1 base from J, the junction contained 13 bases not matched to a gene. The CDR3 DNA reads TGTGCCAGCAGCTCCGTTTGGGTAGCGGGGTACCGCACAGATACGCAGTATTTT. Protein: CASSSVWVAGYRTDTQYF.

On this clonotype: At one end the junction does not follow the germline gene, possibly because of a read error. The CDR3 DNA is TGTGCCTGCAGCCGGACAGGACACTCCTACGAGCAGTACTTC. It translates to CACSRTGHSYEQYF. The chain employs TRBV12-3 or TRBV12-4 and TRBJ2-7, with 7 nucleotides matching TRBD1. The CDR3 contains 14 residues.

This clonotype was seen a few times. V and J are TRBV9 and TRBJ2-5; TRBD2 is a possible D gene (6 bases). The CDR3 totals 13 residues. CDR1 is SGDLS and CDR2 is YYNGEE in the germline V gene. Trimming took 5 bases from V and 3 from J, leaving 11 bases between them. The CDR3 is CASRELAEETQYF. CDR3 DNA: TGTGCCAGCAGAGAATTAGCGGAAGAGACCCAGTACTTC.

This clonotype appeared many times. This chain uses TRBV12-3 or TRBV12-4 with TRBJ1-6; 9 bases are a match to TRBD1. This CDR3 has 18 amino acids. Trimming cost V 6 bases and J 7 bases; bases outside gene matches: 16. The CDR3, as DNA: TGTGCCAGCAGACTCGGACAGGGGCTCTCCGGGTGGAATTCACCCCTCCACTTT. Translating it yields CASRLGQGLSGWNSPLHF.

This rearrangement joins TRBV7-6 to TRBJ2-2, with D hard to call. The CDR3 has 15 amino acids. V was trimmed by 0 bases and J by 9 bases, leaving 14 bases between them. Germline V gene lookup returns CDR1 SGHVS and CDR2 FNYEAQ. The chain's CDR3 is CASSLAGPRTRELFF. CDR3 bases: TGTGCCAGCAGCTTAGCTGGCCCGCGAACCAGGGAGCTGTTTTTT.

The chain uses TRBV12-5 and TRBJ2-5; D possibly corresponds to TRBD2 (5 bases). The CDR3 loop spans 17 amino acids. V lost 0 bases and J lost 1, with 15 bases in between. Germline CDR1 LGHNT, CDR2 FRNRAP. The CDR3 nucleotides read TGTGCTAGTGGTTTGGTATACTTGAATAGCGCCCAAGAGACCCAGTACTTC. This translates into CASGLVYLNSAQETQYF.

This clonotype was detected only a few times. V usage is TRBV20-1 and J usage is TRBJ1-2, with D unclear. The CDR3 spans 10 residues. V was trimmed by 5 bases and J by 5 bases, leaving 6 bases between them. Per germline, CDR1 DFQATT and CDR2 SNEGSKA (reference sequence). The CDR3 is CSAHRYGYTF. CDR3 DNA sequence: TGCAGTGCTCACAGATATGGCTACACCTTC.

This clonotype showed up just a few times. Just one base apart from a much larger clone, this may be a read error. The chain combines TRBV5-1 with TRBJ2-7; maybe TRBD2 (5 bases). Trimming stripped 4 bases from V and 6 bases from J, with 17 bases between. CDR1 and CDR2 from the germline V gene are SGHRS and YFSETQ. This CDR3 comprises 14 residues. For the CDR3, the DNA is TGCGCCAGCAGCGTTCTAGCAAGCCCCAGCGAGCAGTACTTC. It specifies CASSVLASPSEQYF.

V gene TRBV5-1 combines with J gene TRBJ2-7, with TRBD2 as a possible D gene (7 bases). Germline CDR1 is SGHRS and CDR2 is YFSETQ. CDR3 length equals 16 residues. Trimming removed 0 bases at V and 7 bases at J, with 20 bases between. The CDR3 sequence: CASSLALGGPVGEQYF. The CDR3, as DNA: TGCGCCAGCAGCTTGGCCCTGGGGGGGCCGGTGGGGGAGCAGTACTTC.

This clonotype was seen just once. This chain links TRBV29-1 with TRBJ1-1; maybe TRBD1 (5 bases). V lost 3 bases, J lost 2 bases, and 13 bases lay in between. The CDR3 totals 14 residues. Germline CDR1 SQVTM, CDR2 ANQGSEA. For the CDR3, the DNA is TGCAGCGTTGATGGGGCTTTCGAAAACACTGAAGCTTTCTTT. Protein: CSVDGAFENTEAFF. Full variable domain (rest looked up from reference TRBV29-1 and TRBJ1-1): SAVISQKPSRDICQRGTSLTIQCQVDSQVTMMFWYRQQPGQSLTLIATANQGSEATYESGFVIDKFPISRPNLTFSTLTVSNMSPEDSSIYLCSVDGAFENTEAFFGQGTRLTVV.

The rearrangement links TRBV6-2 or TRBV6-3 to TRBJ2-7; unclear D gene. The CDR3 consists of 12 residues. Per the germline V gene, CDR1 is MNHEY and CDR2 is SVGEGT. Trimming shortened V by 4 bases and J by 2 bases, and 6 bases separated the two germline ends. DNA of the CDR3: TGTGCCAGCAGTTCCGTTACCTACGAGCAGTACTTC. This gives the protein CASSSVTYEQYF.

The rearrangement uses TRBV9 and TRBJ2-7; 9 nucleotides line up with TRBD2. The CDR3 sequence is 16 residues long. Unmatched junction bases numbered 9, after V lost 2 bases and J lost 3 bases. CDR1 is SGDLS, CDR2 YYNGEE, per germline. CDR3 protein: CASSVGTLAGDYEQYF. CDR3 nucleotides: TGTGCCAGCAGCGTTGGGACCTTAGCGGGAGACTACGAGCAGTACTTC.

This clonotype showed up just a few times. The chain has TRBV28 and TRBJ2-5, with a tentative D call TRBD1 (5 bases). Trimming took 3 bases from V and 0 from J, leaving 5 bases between them. The CDR3 consists of 13 residues. CDR1 and CDR2 (germline): MDHEN, SYDVKM. CDR3 nucleotides: TGTGCCAGCAGTTTGACAGACCAAGAGACCCAGTACTTC. Protein product: CASSLTDQETQYF.

V usage is TRBV3-1 and J usage is TRBJ2-5; TRBD2 is a possible D gene (6 bases). V lost 1 base and J 5 bases, leaving 11 bases between the germline ends. This CDR3 has 14 residues. Germline lookup yields CDR1 LGHDT and CDR2 YNNKEL (reference sequence). The CDR3 here is CASSQGLASETQYF. The DNA for the CDR3 is TGTGCCAGCAGCCAAGGCCTAGCGTCGGAGACCCAGTACTTC.